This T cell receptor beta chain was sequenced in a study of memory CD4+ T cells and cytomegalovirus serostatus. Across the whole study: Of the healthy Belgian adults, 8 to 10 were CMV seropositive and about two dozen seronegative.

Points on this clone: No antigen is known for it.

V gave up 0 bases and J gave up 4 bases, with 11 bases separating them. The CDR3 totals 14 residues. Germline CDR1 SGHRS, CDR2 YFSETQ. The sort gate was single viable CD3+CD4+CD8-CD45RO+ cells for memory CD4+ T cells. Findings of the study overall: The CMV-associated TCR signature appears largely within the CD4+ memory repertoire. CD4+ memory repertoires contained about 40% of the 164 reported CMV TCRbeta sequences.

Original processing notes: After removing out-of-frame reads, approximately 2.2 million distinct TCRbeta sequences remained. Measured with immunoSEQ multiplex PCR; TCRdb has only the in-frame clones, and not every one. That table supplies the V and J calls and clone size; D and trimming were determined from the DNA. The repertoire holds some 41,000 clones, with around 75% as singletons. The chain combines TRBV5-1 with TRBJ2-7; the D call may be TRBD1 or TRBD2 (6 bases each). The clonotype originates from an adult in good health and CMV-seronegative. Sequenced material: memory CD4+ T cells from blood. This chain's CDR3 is CASSLEWGAYEQYF. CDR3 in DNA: TGCGCCAGCAGCTTGGAGTGGGGGGCGTACGAGCAGTACTTC.